The TCR beta chain described here comes from a study of response to subunit inactivated influenza vaccine. A note on this clonotype: Its target is unknown.

TCRdb re-derived calls from the RT-PCR reads in MiXCR, one entry per CDR3 protein. The table lists some 500,000 distinct CDR3 sequences, about 15% of them singletons. The CDR3 contains 13 residues. Trimming left V 6 bases short and J 4 bases short, with 15 bases between. The V gene's germline CDR1 is SQVTM and CDR2 ANQGSEA. Study observations and caveats: Each seasonal influenza vaccination, the authors suggested, recruits few new T cells.

The sequenced sample was CD4+ T cells sorted from PBMCs, obtained less than 30 months after vaccination. This sequence originates from a man aged 50 to 69 who received an inactivated influenza vaccine. The chain links TRBV29-1 to TRBJ1-1, with D hard to call. The DNA of the CDR3 is TGCAGCGTCGCTCTAGCGACTGGCACTGAAGCTTTCTTT. Translating it yields CSVALATGTEAFF.